This entry describes one T cell receptor (beta chain). The clone's antigen remains unknown. Base qualities are not recorded, but no much larger clone differs from it by a single base. Distinct nucleotide sequences in the sample also encode this CDR3. V drops 0 bases and J drops 0 bases, leaving 6 bases in between. The germline V gene (reference sequence) provides CDR1 SGHNT and CDR2 YYREEE. Including cysteine and phenylalanine, the CDR3 has 14 amino acids. The entry retains the CDR3 DNA only, 42 bases that are in frame from base 1. Whole blood was collected in K2EDTA tubes by collaborating institutions according to the institutions' own protocols. Collaborator samples were shipped for TCRbeta analysis as frozen whole blood, isolated PBMCs, or DNA extracted from either sample type. TCRbeta CDR3 regions were amplified from genomic DNA by means of the immunoSEQ Assay, a bias-controlled multiplex PCR. The source study handled its data this way. The number of nucleated cells in each sample was estimated by amplification of reference gene primers within the assay. Sequence reads were collapsed and filtered to measure the absolute abundance of every unique TCRbeta CDR3 rearrangement. For each sample, productive Simpson clonality was calculated by taking the square root of Simpson's diversity index across productive rearrangements. What TCRdb holds here is the immuneACCESS table cut down to in-frame rearrangements. Part of the clones is not present; checked against another copy, under half of the missing clones reflect an unresolved V gene, and the others are unexplained. V and J calls and clone size follow that table, whereas D and trimming were derived from the DNA. Within this sample are around 120,000 clones, with roughly 72% of them counted one time only. The ten largest make up less than 6.5% of the sample.

This sample is part of a study of blood T cell repertoires in COVID-19 (dated by TCRdb to about 2020). For the study in its entirety: Samples from collaborators originated in the United States, Italy and Spain and spanned both the acute and convalescent phases of COVID-19. The prospective study material was composed of cDNA or gDNA derived from T cells, B-cell-depleted T cells, or PBMCs. The dataset comprised deeply sampled blood TCRbeta repertoires from subjects exposed to, actively infected with, or recovered from COVID-19. The repertoires were released in a freely available public database intended as a resource for research on the immune response to SARS-CoV-2. The samples were drawn from the first 160 participants of the ongoing ImmuneRACE study and from 950 to 1,500 subjects provided by 6 global collaborators. Nearly every sample came with metadata listing a de-identified subject ID, COVID-19 status, age in years and sex. Where available, HLA class I and class II types were taken from metadata supplied by the sample provider and were not determined by assay-based typing. Study-wide findings and limitations: How much clinical and demographic metadata was included differed by source and by participant, and the metadata was provided uncurated.

The sequenced sample consisted of peripheral blood. This receptor was identified in an elderly man with acute or convalescent COVID-19. The chain was built from TRBV5-4 and TRBJ1-1; no D segment can be confidently identified. The DNA reads as follows: TGTGCCAGCAGCTTGGGCAGATTGAACACTGAAGCTTTCTTT. It is translated as CASSLGRLNTEAFF. Extended through the reference TRBV5-4 and TRBJ1-1 proteins, this CDR3 yields the full variable domain: ETGVTQSPTHLIKTRGQQVTLRCSSQSGHNTVSWYQQALGQGPQFIFQYYREEENGRGNFPPRFSGLQFPNYSSELNVNALELDDSALYLCASSLGRLNTEAFFGQGTRLTVV.